The 29 T cell receptor beta chains reported below all come from one sample, sequenced in a study of T cells in Graves' hyperthyroidism and ophthalmopathy. RNA transcripts provided the source from which TCR beta CDR3 regions were amplified. The HTBI primer set drove a first-round RT-PCR of the TCR CDR3. One entry per CDR3 protein results from TCRdb running MiXCR on the multiplex PCR reads. The sample carries hundreds of thousands of distinct CDR3 sequences, over 12% recorded once. Input material: blood. All receptors come from a middle-aged man with Graves' ophthalmopathy.

This clonotype has a count of ten or more. This sequence joins TRBV11-2 and TRBJ2-7, with D tentatively TRBD2 (6 bases). The CDR3 is 15 amino acids. V was trimmed by 5 bases and J by 6 bases, leaving 20 bases between them. Germline lookup yields CDR1 SGHAT and CDR2 FQNNGV. CDR3 protein: CASSPDWAGSGEQYF. The CDR3 coding sequence is TGTGCCAGCAGCCCGGACTGGGCGGGATCGGGCGAGCAGTACTTC.

This clonotype was seen many times. This chain joins TRBV2 and TRBJ2-7; 11 nucleotides align to TRBD1. V was clipped by 5 bases and J by 5 bases; unmatched bases: 11. The CDR3 spans 16 residues. The germline CDR1 and CDR2 sequences are SNHLY and FYNNEI. Here the CDR3 reads CASSRSGTGGYHEQYF. For the CDR3, the DNA is TGTGCCAGCAGTCGCTCCGGGACAGGGGGTTACCACGAGCAGTACTTC.

This clonotype was seen ten or more times. The genes are TRBV9 and TRBJ2-3; 14 positions agree with TRBD2. The CDR3 spans 17 residues. Germline assignment: CDR1 SGDLS and CDR2 YYNGEE. V lost 0 bases to trimming and J lost 5 bases; unmatched junction nucleotides: 5. CDR3 loop: CASSVEAGLAGVDTQYF. For the CDR3, the DNA is TGTGCCAGCAGCGTAGAGGCGGGACTAGCGGGGGTAGATACGCAGTATTTT.

This clonotype was detected ten times or more. The V call is TRBV28, the J call TRBJ2-7; D assignment may be TRBD1 or TRBD2 (5 bases each). This CDR3 contains 15 residues. Germline V gene sequence: CDR1 MDHEN, CDR2 SYDVKM. V was cut by 6 bases and J by 2 bases, with 17 bases left in between. The CDR3 DNA reads TGTGCCAGCAGGCCTACCGGGACGGCAGCCTACGAGCAGTACTTC. Translated: CASRPTGTAAYEQYF.

The J gene is TRBJ2-1, the V gene TRBV4-1, with 14 bases fitting TRBD2. The CDR3 is 16 amino acids. Per germline, CDR1 MGHRA and CDR2 YSYEKL. Unmatched junction bases numbered 0, after V lost 0 bases and J lost 5 bases. CDR3 DNA sequence: TGCGCCAGCAGCCAAGAGGGACTAGCGGGAGACAATGAGCAGTTCTTC. This sequence encodes CASSQEGLAGDNEQFF.

This chain connects TRBV20-1 to TRBJ2-2; possibly TRBD2 for D (5 bases). V was pared by 1 base and J by 8 bases, with 14 bases between. This CDR3 region has 14 residues. Germline V lookup: CDR1 DFQATT, CDR2 SNEGSKA (reference sequence). In DNA form, the CDR3 reads TGCAGTGCTAGAGTTCCCCCGGAGCGGGGGGAGCTGTTTTTT. Translation gives CSARVPPERGELFF.

This clonotype appeared a few times. This chain links TRBV11-3 with TRBJ2-1; possibly TRBD1 for D (5 bases). V was cut by 1 base and J by 0 bases, with 13 bases left in between. Germline CDR1 and CDR2: SGHNT and YENEEA. The CDR3 runs 17 residues. The DNA for the CDR3 is TGTGCCAGCAGCTTAGTAGGGGTTGCGAGCTCCTACAATGAGCAGTTCTTC. Translated, it gives CASSLVGVASSYNEQFF.

The chain combines TRBV27 with TRBJ1-6; D remains ambiguous. V lost 6 bases and J lost 4, with 19 bases in between. This CDR3 spans 17 amino acids. Germline V CDR1 and CDR2: MNHEY, SMNVEV (reference sequence). This CDR3 reads CASRSESGSSYNSPLHF. CDR3 in DNA: TGTGCCAGCAGGTCTGAATCGGGCAGTTCTTATAATTCACCCCTCCACTTT.

This clonotype has ten or more counts. The chain couples TRBV20-1 to TRBJ2-1, with D perhaps TRBD2 (5 bases). The germline CDR1 and CDR2 sequences are DFQATT and SNEGSKA (reference sequence). This CDR3 contains 14 residues. V was clipped by 7 bases and J by 6 bases, with 19 bases between them. This CDR3 is CSGRIEGVSNEQFF. CDR3 DNA: TGCAGTGGTAGGATTGAGGGAGTAAGCAATGAGCAGTTCTTC.

This clonotype occurred many times. V is TRBV6-2 or TRBV6-3 and J is TRBJ1-1; D remains ambiguous. In germline, CDR1 is MNHEY, CDR2 SVGEGT. V was trimmed by 6 bases and J by 3 bases, leaving 20 bases between them. This CDR3 is built from 16 residues. CDR3 residues: CASSYEEGELYTEAFF. The DNA for the CDR3 is TGTGCCAGCAGCTATGAGGAGGGAGAGTTGTACACTGAAGCTTTCTTT.

V usage is TRBV19 and J usage is TRBJ1-1; D is ambiguous. With 3 bases removed from V and 6 bases from J, the gap between germline ends came to 11 bases. Germline V gene sequence: CDR1 LNHDA, CDR2 SQIVND (reference sequence). There are 13 residues in the CDR3. CDR3 loop: CASSMRFLPEAFF. The CDR3, as DNA: TGTGCCAGTAGTATGAGGTTTCTTCCTGAAGCTTTCTTT.

The sample holds a few counts of this clonotype. The genes are TRBV3-1 and TRBJ2-6, with 7 bases aligning to TRBD2. V lost 3 bases, J lost 2 bases, and 7 bases stayed unmatched. The CDR3 runs 17 residues. Per the germline V gene, CDR1 is LGHDT and CDR2 is YNNKEL (reference sequence). The CDR3 DNA reads as TGTGCCAGCAGCCATCGGACTAGTCAAGCTGGGGCCAACGTCCTGACTTTC. This sequence encodes CASSHRTSQAGANVLTF.

CDR3 in amino acids: CSASQTEGNTIYF. DNA of the CDR3: TGCAGTGCTAGTCAAACAGAGGGAAACACCATATATTTT. The chain has TRBV20-1 and TRBJ1-3; D is undetermined. The V gene lost 3 bases and the J gene lost 4 bases, with 10 bases spanning the gap. The CDR3 has 13 amino acids. Per the germline V gene, CDR1 is DFQATT and CDR2 is SNEGSKA (reference sequence).

This chain links TRBV7-6 with TRBJ1-6; 7 bases map to TRBD1. The CDR3 has 15 residues. Germline CDR1 is SGHVS and CDR2 is FNYEAQ. The junction had 8 bases not matched to a gene; V was cut back by 5 bases and J by 7 bases. CDR3 DNA sequence: TGTGCCAGCAGCAAAGGACAGGCGCTAAATTCACCCCTCCACTTT. This codes for CASSKGQALNSPLHF.

The chain links TRBV28 to TRBJ2-3; D ambiguous. Germline V gene lookup returns CDR1 MDHEN and CDR2 SYDVKM. V lost 2 bases to trimming and J lost 2 bases, with 8 bases between them. The CDR3 sequence is 14 residues long. The chain's CDR3 is CASSLPMYTDTQYF. As DNA, the CDR3 is TGTGCCAGCAGTTTACCGATGTACACAGATACGCAGTATTTT. Filled out from reference TRBV28 and TRBJ2-3, the complete variable domain reads DVKVTQSSRYLVKRTGEKVFLECVQDMDHENMFWYRQDPGLGLRLIYFSYDVKMKEKGDIPEGYSVSREKKERFSLILESASTNQTSMYLCASSLPMYTDTQYFGPGTRLTVL.

The table lists this clonotype with a few counts. V usage is TRBV2 and J usage is TRBJ2-2; TRBD2 aligns across 8 bases. The V and J ends lost 5 bases and 4 bases, in that order; junction bases with no gene match: 6. The germline gives CDR1 SNHLY, CDR2 FYNNEI. There are 15 residues in the CDR3. The CDR3 bases are TGTGCCAGCAGTCTTAGCGGGACTCCCACCGGGGAGCTGTTTTTT. Protein sequence: CASSLSGTPTGELFF.

This clonotype showed up just a few times. The V gene is TRBV6-5, the J gene TRBJ1-2; D not certain. The V end was cut by 3 bases, the J end by 4 bases, with 9 bases between. Germline V gives CDR1 MNHEY, CDR2 SVGAGI. The CDR3 has 13 residues. The chain's CDR3 is CASSYRQAYGYTF. CDR3 bases: TGTGCCAGCAGTTATCGGCAGGCCTATGGCTACACCTTC.

This clonotype was observed a handful of times. The chain combines TRBV7-9 with TRBJ2-7; D uncertain. There are 12 residues in the CDR3. Germline CDR1 SEHNR, CDR2 FQNEAQ (reference sequence). The V and J ends lost 3 bases and 2 bases respectively, with 5 bases between them. The CDR3 region has the DNA TGTGCCAGCAGCTTCGACACCTACGAGCAGTACTTC. This translates into CASSFDTYEQYF.

This clonotype was detected ten times or more. The chain employs TRBV2 and TRBJ2-5, with 9 bases identical to TRBD1. Germline lookup yields CDR1 SNHLY and CDR2 FYNNEI. This CDR3 is built from 13 residues. The trim removed 6 bases at V and 4 bases at J, leaving 3 bases unmatched. The CDR3 sequence is CASSTGGGETQYF. As DNA, the CDR3 is TGTGCCAGCAGCACAGGGGGCGGAGAGACCCAGTACTTC.

This clonotype was recorded at least ten times. V usage is TRBV5-1 and J usage is TRBJ2-3, with D possibly matching TRBD1 (6 bases). The CDR3 sequence is 17 residues long. Deletions cut 0 bases from V and 0 bases from J, with 14 bases between. Germline CDR1 reads SGHRS; CDR2 reads YFSETQ. The CDR3 spells CASSLAATGISTDTQYF. The DNA for the CDR3 is TGCGCCAGCAGCTTGGCGGCGACAGGTATTAGCACAGATACGCAGTATTTT.

This sequence joins TRBV10-3 and TRBJ1-2, with a weak D call TRBD1 (6 bases). Looked up from germline, CDR1 is ENHRY and CDR2 is SYGVKD. The CDR3 length is 13 residues. Trimming took off 2 bases at V and 4 bases at J, with 8 bases between the two ends. CDR3 sequence reads: CAISEVGAYGYTF. In nucleotides, the CDR3 is TGTGCCATCAGTGAGGTGGGGGCCTATGGCTACACCTTC.

This clonotype was recorded many times. V usage is TRBV6-1 and J usage is TRBJ2-2; D remains unclear. Germline CDR1 reads MNHNS; CDR2 reads SASEGT. V was pared by 5 bases and J by 7 bases, with 17 bases between. This CDR3 contains 15 residues. This CDR3 reads CASSPMTFSGGELFF. The CDR3 bases are TGTGCCAGCAGTCCAATGACTTTCTCCGGCGGGGAGCTGTTTTTT.

The chain is built from TRBV6-1 and TRBJ2-2; 10 bases fit TRBD1. Trimming removed 6 bases from V and 2 bases from J; junction bases left unmatched: 6. Germline V gene lookup returns CDR1 MNHNS and CDR2 SASEGT. The CDR3 is 16 amino acids. Here the CDR3 reads CASRRGTGANTGELFF. In DNA, the CDR3 is TGTGCCAGCAGGAGGGGGACAGGGGCCAACACCGGGGAGCTGTTTTTT.

This clonotype has ten or more counts. This chain links TRBV5-4 with TRBJ2-7, with D perhaps given as TRBD1 or TRBD2 (7 bases each). The CDR3 is made up of 15 amino acids. Germline V gene lookup returns CDR1 SGHNT and CDR2 YYREEE (reference sequence). V lost 4 bases to trimming and J lost 2 bases, with 16 bases between them. CDR3 residues: CASSGRQGGPYEQYF. CDR3 DNA: TGTGCCAGCAGCGGTCGACAGGGAGGGCCCTACGAGCAGTACTTC.

This clonotype was detected ten times or more. V and J are TRBV24-1 and TRBJ1-2; D unresolved. This CDR3 comprises 13 residues. Germline lookup yields CDR1 KGHDR and CDR2 SFDVKD. V was shortened by 1 base and J by 8 bases, with 10 bases between the two germline ends. The DNA of the CDR3 is TGTGCCACCAGTGATTTTTTCGGTTCCGGCTACACCTTC. Its translation: CATSDFFGSGYTF.

Note on this clonotype: The junction differs from germline at one of its ends, possibly a read error. The V gene is TRBV19, the J gene TRBJ2-7, with a possible D match to TRBD1 (6 bases). The CDR3 spans 14 residues. Germline lookup yields CDR1 LNHDA and CDR2 SQIVND (reference sequence). The chain's CDR3 is CASSIADRTYGQYF. In DNA form, the CDR3 reads TGTGCCAGTAGTATAGCGGACAGAACCTACGGGCAGTACTTC.

As for this clonotype: At one boundary the junction diverges from the germline segment, which might be a read error. The V and J genes are TRBV7-9 and TRBJ1-1; D ambiguous. Germline V gene data show CDR1 as SEHNR and CDR2 as FQNEAQ (reference sequence). The CDR3 consists of 15 residues. The CDR3 region is CASSLGILKGTEAFF. In DNA, the CDR3 is TGTGCCAGCAGCTTAGGCATTTTGAAGGGCACTGAGGCTTTCTTT.

This chain joins TRBV6-1 and TRBJ1-1; D is unresolved. The CDR3 has 15 residues. The V end lost 2 bases, the J end lost 6 bases, and 16 bases lay between the germline ends. CDR1 is MNHNS, CDR2 SASEGT, per germline. The CDR3 nucleotides read TGTGCCAGCAGTGAAAATTTTGGGGTGGCCTCTGAAGCTTTCTTT. Encoded protein: CASSENFGVASEAFF.

The chain links TRBV5-4 to TRBJ1-1, with D maybe TRBD1 (5 bases). The V end lost 7 bases, the J end lost 6 bases, and 16 bases lay between the germline ends. In germline, CDR1 is SGHNT, CDR2 YYREEE (reference sequence). The CDR3 is 13 residues long. CDR3 sequence reads: CASAKQGGSEAFF. For the CDR3, the DNA is TGTGCCAGCGCAAAGCAGGGTGGGTCTGAAGCTTTCTTT.